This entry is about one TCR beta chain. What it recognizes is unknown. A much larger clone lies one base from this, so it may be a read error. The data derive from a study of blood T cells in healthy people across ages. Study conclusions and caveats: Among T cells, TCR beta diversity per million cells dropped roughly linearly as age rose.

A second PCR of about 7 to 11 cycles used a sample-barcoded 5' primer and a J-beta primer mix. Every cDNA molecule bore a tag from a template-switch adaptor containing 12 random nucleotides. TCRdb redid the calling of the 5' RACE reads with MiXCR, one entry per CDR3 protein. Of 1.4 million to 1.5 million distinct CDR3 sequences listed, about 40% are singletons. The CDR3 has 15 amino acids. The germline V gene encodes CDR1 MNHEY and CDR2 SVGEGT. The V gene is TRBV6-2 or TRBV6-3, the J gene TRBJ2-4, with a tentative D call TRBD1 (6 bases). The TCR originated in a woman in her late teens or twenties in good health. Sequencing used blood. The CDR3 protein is CANSYSTGRKNIQYF. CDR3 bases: TGTGCCAACAGTTATAGTACAGGGCGGAAAAACATTCAGTACTTC.